What follows are 15 T cell receptor beta chains derived from one specimen sequenced in a study of cytomegalovirus exposure and HLA in healthy donors. The PCR made use of 60 Vbeta and 13 Jbeta primers. TCRdb's table, derived via immunoSEQ multiplex PCR, lists solely in-frame clones and lacks some. The table lists about 110,000 clones, more than 75% of them singletons. Input material: PBMCs. These receptor sequences come from a man aged 25 to 40 in good health and CMV-seropositive.

The V gene is TRBV11-3, the J gene TRBJ1-6, with unresolved D. The CDR3 extends over 16 amino acids. The germline CDR1 and CDR2 sequences are SGHNT and YENEEA. Trimming shortened V by 0 bases and J by 6 bases, and 12 bases separated the two germline ends. The CDR3 reads CASSLDIARFNSPLHF. The CDR3 DNA sequence: TGTGCCAGCAGCTTAGACATTGCCAGGTTTAATTCACCCCTCCACTTT.

This clone occurred a few times. The J gene is TRBJ2-7, the V gene TRBV5-6; TRBD1 is a possible D gene (7 bases). The V and J ends lost 5 bases and 4 bases respectively, with 22 bases between them. CDR1 and CDR2 (germline): SGHDT, YYEEEE. The CDR3 runs 16 residues. The CDR3: CASSKGAQTGTYEQYF. The CDR3 DNA sequence: TGTGCCAGCAGTAAGGGGGCGCAGACAGGGACTTACGAGCAGTACTTC.

The V gene is TRBV9, the J gene TRBJ2-5, with D unresolved. Germline CDR1 is SGDLS and CDR2 is YYNGEE. The V end lost 0 bases, the J end lost 0 bases, and 9 bases lay between the germline ends. The CDR3 sequence is 15 residues long. The CDR3 region has the DNA TGTGCCAGCAGCGTAGGCGGCCGTTACCAAGAGACCCAGTACTTC. It codes for CASSVGGRYQETQYF. Full variable domain (remainder filled in from reference TRBV9 and TRBJ2-5): DSGVTQTPKHLITATGQRVTLRCSPRSGDLSVYWYQQSLDQGLQFLIQYYNGEERAKGNILERFSAQQFPDLHSELNLSSLELGDSALYFCASSVGGRYQETQYFGPGTRLLVL.

The chain joins TRBV10-3 to TRBJ2-5, with D maybe TRBD1 (6 bases). Per germline, CDR1 ENHRY and CDR2 SYGVKD. V was shortened by 8 bases and J by 0 bases, with 7 bases between the two germline ends. CDR3 length: 12 residues. CDR3 loop: CAIGDNQETQYF. CDR3 nucleotides: TGTGCCATCGGGGACAACCAAGAGACCCAGTACTTC.

This chain uses TRBV10-3 with TRBJ2-5; 8 bases map to TRBD2. CDR1 is ENHRY, CDR2 SYGVKD, per germline. The J segment lost 5 bases and the V segment lost 6 bases, leaving 8 bases of the junction unmatched. The CDR3 is 14 residues long. CDR3 sequence: CAIRDSGAGETQYF. DNA for the CDR3: TGTGCCATCAGAGATAGCGGGGCCGGGGAGACCCAGTACTTC.

This chain connects TRBV7-9 to TRBJ1-2; 8 nucleotides line up with TRBD1. The CDR3 is 15 residues long. CDR1 and CDR2 from the germline V gene are SEHNR and FQNEAQ (reference sequence). J lost 2 bases, V lost 11 bases, and 13 bases had no gene match. This CDR3 is CASRNWDRLNYGYTF. CDR3 bases: TGTGCCTCAAGAAACTGGGACAGGTTAAACTATGGCTACACCTTC. The complete variable domain, with remaining parts taken from reference TRBV7-9 and TRBJ1-2, reads DTGVSQNPRHKITKRGQNVTFRCDPISEHNRLYWYRQTLGQGPEFLTYFQNEAQLEKSRLLSDRFSAERPKGSFSTLEIQRTEQGDSAMYLCASRNWDRLNYGYTFGSGTRLTVV.

This clone was seen a handful of times. The junction does not match germline at one end; this may be a read error. The chain employs TRBV30 and TRBJ2-4; D may be TRBD2 (6 bases). Germline V gene data show CDR1 as GTSNPN and CDR2 as SVGIG (reference sequence). The CDR3 is 16 amino acids. The CDR3: CAWIHPGGLAKNSQYF. The CDR3 DNA reads TGTGCCTGGATCCACCCTGGGGGACTTGCCAAAAACAGTCAGTACTTC.

V usage is TRBV5-1 and J usage is TRBJ2-7; 8 bases agree with TRBD1. After removal of 2 bases from V and 5 bases from J, the junction contained 9 bases not matched to a gene. Looked up from germline, CDR1 is SGHRS and CDR2 is YFSETQ. CDR3 length equals 15 residues. The CDR3 region is CASSLRTGIVNEQYF. The CDR3 coding sequence is TGCGCCAGCAGCTTACGGACAGGGATCGTCAACGAGCAGTACTTC.

As concerns this clone: This CDR3 is also generated by other DNA sequences in the sample. V gene TRBV6-4 combines with J gene TRBJ2-3, with TRBD2 identical over 8 bases. CDR3 length: 15 amino acids. V shed 0 bases, J shed 6 bases, and the junction held 5 bases outside the gene matches. CDR1 MRHNA and CDR2 SNTAGT come from the germline V gene. The CDR3 DNA reads as TGTGCCAGCAGTGACTCCGGGGGGGCGGTGGATACGCAGTATTTT. It yields the protein CASSDSGGAVDTQYF.

The chain links TRBV19 to TRBJ1-5; 7 nucleotides align to TRBD1. Germline CDR1 and CDR2: LNHDA and SQIVND (reference sequence). V was clipped by 7 bases and J by 3 bases; unmatched bases: 9. The CDR3 consists of 15 residues. The CDR3 DNA reads TGTGCCAGTACCATGTCACAGGGGAACAATCAGCCCCAGCATTTT. Amino acids: CASTMSQGNNQPQHF.

The chain links TRBV7-9 to TRBJ1-3; TRBD1 agrees at 8 bases. The CDR3 covers 15 residues. The junction had 9 bases not matched to a gene; V was cut back by 5 bases and J by 6 bases. Germline-derived CDR1 and CDR2 are SEHNR and FQNEAQ (reference sequence). In DNA form, the CDR3 reads TGTGCCAGCAGCCTCCGACAGGGGATCGAAAACACCATATATTTT. It codes for CASSLRQGIENTIYF.

This clone was seen a few times. The chain uses TRBV7-8 and TRBJ1-1; 12 bases agree with TRBD1. V lost 3 bases and J lost 9; bases outside the gene matches: 5. The CDR3 loop spans 14 amino acids. The germline CDR1 and CDR2 sequences are SGHVS and FQNEAQ. This CDR3 is CASSFSGTGGKAFF. The CDR3, as DNA: TGTGCCAGCAGCTTCTCCGGGACAGGGGGCAAAGCTTTCTTT.

The genes are TRBV11-3 and TRBJ2-5; D remains ambiguous. The CDR3 length is 13 residues. The V gene's germline CDR1 is SGHNT and CDR2 YENEEA. The V end was cut by 1 base, the J end by 6 bases, with 9 bases between. This CDR3 reads CASSLVAVQTQYF. Here the CDR3 DNA reads TGTGCCAGCAGCTTAGTGGCCGTCCAGACCCAGTACTTC.

The V and J genes are TRBV19 and TRBJ2-5; 8 bases agree with TRBD1. The CDR3 contains 14 residues. V was pared by 6 bases and J by 5 bases, with 8 bases of the junction left unmatched. Germline V gene sequence: CDR1 LNHDA, CDR2 SQIVND (reference sequence). CDR3 sequence: CASRGTGAEETQYF. The CDR3, as DNA: TGTGCCAGTAGGGGGACAGGAGCCGAGGAGACCCAGTACTTC.

The chain uses TRBV4-1 and TRBJ2-7; 7 nucleotides agree with TRBD2. Per germline, CDR1 MGHRA and CDR2 YSYEKL. The CDR3 contains 18 residues. V dropped 0 bases and J dropped 4; count of bases not matched to a gene: 15. The chain's CDR3 is CASSQDPSLPGLYYEQYF. CDR3 DNA: TGCGCCAGCAGCCAAGACCCCTCACTCCCGGGACTATATTACGAGCAGTACTTC.